A selection of T cell receptor beta chains follows, all from one sample in a study of blood T cells in healthy people across ages. One entry per CDR3 protein results from TCRdb running MiXCR on the 5' RACE reads. The sample holds 1.5 million or so distinct CDR3 sequences, 35% to 45% seen once. The sequencing input was blood. Every receptor here comes from a woman between 18 and 29 years old in good health. CDR3s include the opening cysteine and the closing phenylalanine or tryptophan. D genes are given only for firm matches. Expanded clones get a size class; other rows say once, few or many, or leave the size out.

clone_size j_call v_call d_call cdr3_aa cdr3_nt
. TRBJ2-5 TRBV28 TRBD2 CASSPGTSGGRETQYF TGTGCCAGCAGTCCCGGGACTAGCGGGGGTCGAGAGACCCAGTACTTC
. TRBJ2-1 TRBV5-1 . CASKGAGSSYNEQFF TGCGCCAGCAAAGGGGCCGGGAGCTCCTACAATGAGCAGTTCTTC
. TRBJ2-1 TRBV13 TRBD2 CASSLRTSGELETQFF TGTGCCAGCAGCTTAAGGACTAGCGGGGAGTTGGAGACCCAGTTCTTC
. TRBJ1-4 TRBV18 . CASSPNPPATNEKLFF TGTGCCAGCTCACCCAACCCACCCGCAACTAATGAAAAACTGTTTTTT
. TRBJ2-1 TRBV6-6 . CASSHNRAGEQFF TGTGCCAGCAGTCACAACAGGGCGGGTGAGCAGTTCTTC
few TRBJ2-1 TRBV12-3/TRBV12-4 TRBD2 CASSGTSGGGYNEQFF TGTGCCAGCAGTGGGACTAGCGGGGGGGGCTACAATGAGCAGTTCTTC
few TRBJ1-2 TRBV12-5 . CASGSVSVITASNYGYTF TGTGCTAGTGGTTCTGTGTCGGTTATTACAGCTTCTAACTATGGCTACACCTTC
few TRBJ1-4 TRBV25-1 . CASSEVGREKLFF TGTGCCAGCAGTGAAGTCGGGCGTGAAAAACTGTTTTTT
few TRBJ2-1 TRBV5-1 . CASRLTDNEQFF TGCGCCAGCAGATTGACAGACAATGAGCAGTTCTTC
few TRBJ1-5 TRBV12-3/TRBV12-4 . CASSADLAHGNQPQHF TGTGCCAGCAGTGCGGACCTAGCTCATGGGAATCAGCCCCAGCATTTT
once TRBJ2-1 TRBV6-1 TRBD1 CASRQGLQETQFF TGTGCCTCCCGACAGGGCCTTCAAGAGACCCAGTTCTTC
few TRBJ1-5 TRBV28 . CASKPSGPGSDQPQHF TGTGCCAGCAAGCCCAGCGGCCCCGGGTCGGATCAGCCCCAGCATTTT
few TRBJ2-1 TRBV7-8 TRBD2 CASSLGVGGGNEQFF TGTGCCAGCAGCTTAGGCGTCGGGGGGGGAAATGAGCAGTTCTTC
few TRBJ1-5 TRBV20-1 . CSASPLPQHF TGCAGTGCTAGCCCGCTGCCCCAGCATTTT
few TRBJ2-6 TRBV5-4 TRBD2 CASSLENLGLAGIGANVLTF TGTGCCAGCAGCTTGGAAAATCTAGGACTAGCGGGAATTGGGGCCAACGTCCTGACTTTC
few TRBJ2-4 TRBV20-1 . CSARVTGENIQYF TGCAGTGCTAGAGTCACAGGCGAAAACATTCAGTACTTC
many TRBJ2-5 TRBV20-1 . CSARWETQYF TGCAGTGCTAGGTGGGAGACCCAGTACTTC
. TRBJ1-3 TRBV4-1 . CASSQELSGNTIYF TGCGCCAGCAGCCAAGAACTATCCGGAAACACCATATATTTT
few TRBJ1-5 TRBV27 . CASSPGGTSNQPQHF TGTGCCAGCAGCCCCGGGGGCACGAGCAATCAGCCCCAGCATTTT
few TRBJ2-1 TRBV5-6 TRBD2 CATGAGYEQFF TGTGCCACCGGAGCGGGGTATGAGCAGTTCTTC
few TRBJ1-2 TRBV7-2 . CASSLAASDYGYTF TGTGCCAGCAGCTTAGCGGCCTCGGACTATGGCTACACCTTC